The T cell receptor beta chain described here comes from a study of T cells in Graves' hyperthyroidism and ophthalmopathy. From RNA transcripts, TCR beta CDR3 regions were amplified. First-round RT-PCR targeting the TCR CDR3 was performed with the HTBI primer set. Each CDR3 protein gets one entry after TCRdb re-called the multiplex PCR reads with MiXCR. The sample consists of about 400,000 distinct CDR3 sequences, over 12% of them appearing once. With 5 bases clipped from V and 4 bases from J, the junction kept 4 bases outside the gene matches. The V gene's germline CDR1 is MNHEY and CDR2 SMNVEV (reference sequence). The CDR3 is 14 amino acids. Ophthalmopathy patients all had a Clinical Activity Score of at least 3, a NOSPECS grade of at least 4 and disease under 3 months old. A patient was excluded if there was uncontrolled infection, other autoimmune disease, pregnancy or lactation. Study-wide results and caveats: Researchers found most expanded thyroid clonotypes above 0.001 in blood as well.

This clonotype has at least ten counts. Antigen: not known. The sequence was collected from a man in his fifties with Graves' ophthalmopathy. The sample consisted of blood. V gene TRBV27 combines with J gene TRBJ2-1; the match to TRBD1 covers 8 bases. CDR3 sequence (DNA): TGTGCCAGCAGTCTCCGGACAGGGTACAATGAGCAGTTCTTC. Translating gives CASSLRTGYNEQFF.